The 3 T cell receptor beta chains in this list originate from one sample, sequenced in a study of cytomegalovirus exposure and HLA in healthy donors. It was with 60 Vbeta and 13 Jbeta primers that the PCR ran. The protocol was immunoSEQ multiplex PCR, while the TCRdb copy is restricted to in-frame clones and leaves out a portion. Altogether under 200,000 clones are present, about four fifths being singletons, with the ten largest covering 1.5% to 2%. The sample comprised PBMCs. All receptors come from a woman between 18 and 30 years old in good health and CMV-seronegative.

The rearrangement joins TRBV7-2 to TRBJ2-5, with 12 positions matching TRBD2. CDR3 length equals 18 residues. Germline trimming cut 4 bases from V and 2 bases from J; bases unmatched to any gene: 11. The germline V gene encodes CDR1 SGHTA and CDR2 FQGNSA. CDR3 sequence: CASSSPLGLAGYQETQYF. For the CDR3, the DNA is TGTGCCAGCAGCTCGCCTTTGGGACTAGCGGGTTATCAAGAGACCCAGTACTTC.

Only one count was recorded for this clone. This CDR3 reads CASSLENYPGNTIYF. The CDR3 coding sequence is TGTGCCAGCAGCTTAGAGAACTATCCCGGAAACACCATATATTTT. The chain uses TRBV11-2 and TRBJ1-3; D unresolved. The germline V gene encodes CDR1 SGHAT and CDR2 FQNNGV. The V and J ends lost 0 bases and 4 bases respectively, with 10 bases between them. This CDR3 spans 15 amino acids.

This clone came up once. CDR3 amino acids: CASTTTARGDTQYF. CDR3 in DNA: TGTGCCAGCACAACGACCGCCCGGGGAGATACGCAGTATTTT. V usage is TRBV27 and J usage is TRBJ2-3; D is possibly TRBD2 (5 bases). Trimming took off 7 bases at V and 5 bases at J, with 16 bases between the two ends. Germline CDR1 reads MNHEY; CDR2 reads SMNVEV (reference sequence). The CDR3 has 14 residues.